The T cell receptor beta chain described here comes from a study of blood T cell repertoires in COVID-19. The junction had 11 bases not matched to a gene; V was cut back by 1 base and J by 6 bases. The CDR3 has 17 amino acids. Germline CDR1 reads SGHRS; CDR2 reads YFSETQ. Recruited during active infection, patients (from Seattle) were subsequently followed longitudinally. As handled by the study authors: Scientists estimated how many nucleated cells there were by amplifying reference gene primers. Profiling relied on immunoSEQ multiplex PCR, and the TCRdb table lists in-frame clones only, not all of them. Clone size and the V and J calls come from that table; the DNA yielded D and trimming. The table shows some 310,000 clones, with about 90% occurring only once.

The clonotype originates from a woman in her twenties or thirties with COVID-19, enrolled during active disease. What was sequenced was peripheral blood. V is TRBV5-1 and J is TRBJ2-1; 9 positions match TRBD1. The CDR3 reads CASSLRIATGGFNEQFF. CDR3 DNA: TGCGCCAGCAGCTTGAGAATAGCGACAGGGGGATTCAATGAGCAGTTCTTC.